This TCR beta chain emerged from a study of vaccination and CD4 T cells after COVID-19. In the study overall: The interval from dose two to post-vaccine sampling had a median of roughly 70 days, and it ranged from 14 to 241.

The CDR3 runs to 14 residues. V was shortened by 0 bases and J by 4 bases, with 9 bases between the two germline ends. CDR1 is ENHRY and CDR2 is SYGVKD in the germline V gene. Study-wide findings and caveats: Spike mono-reactivity was evident in 304 of the 307 vaccine-specific clones derived from convalescent patients.

Sample treatment: approximately nine-day PBMC culture with coronavirus spike peptide pools or control peptides (ViraFEST assay). Before TCRs were sequenced, ViraFEST expanded antigen-specific T cells with peptide pools. Culture proceeded for about 10 days, and CD4+ T cells were then isolated by negative selection. In the case of this clonotype: The antigen is unknown.

Oncomine TCR Beta short-read sequencing was applied to DNA from cultured CD4+ T cells. TCRdb processed the PCR reads anew with MiXCR; each CDR3 protein has one entry. The sample lists approximately 11,000 distinct CDR3 sequences; around 70% were seen once. The sequenced material came from CD4+ T cells from blood, cultured in vitro. J is TRBJ1-2 and V is TRBV10-3; D perhaps matches TRBD1 (5 bases). This TCR derives from a human donor who had recovered from COVID-19. CDR3 sequence (DNA): TGTGCCATCAGTGAGTCCCGGGACGGCTATGGCTACACCTTC. Amino acid sequence: CAISESRDGYGYTF.